This T cell receptor beta chain was identified during a study of T-cell reconstitution after alpha-beta-depleted transplantation in children (dated by TCRdb to about 2016). Broadly, across the study: The study quantitatively tracked T-cell immune reconstitution after TCRalphabeta/CD19-depleted allogeneic hematopoietic cell transplantation in children using TCR repertoire profiling. General study outcomes and caveats: In some patients, the high TCRbeta diversity seen at day 60 was put down to recipient T cells and intrathymic progenitors that had survived conditioning. The frequencies of hyperexpanded clones fell over the following months, and after one year, T-cell counts and TCRbeta diversity were mostly attributed to newly produced T cells. Apparently early alphabetaT-cell count recovery about two months after transplant reportedly relied on only several hundred rapidly expanded clones derived from non-depleted graft cells.

Notes on this clonotype: The antigen this receptor binds is unknown. Within one base of it there is no much larger clone, and no base qualities were kept.

CDR1 and CDR2 are drawn from the germline V gene: SQVTM, ANQGSEA. V loses 5 bases, J loses 3 bases, and the germline ends lie 13 bases apart. The CDR3, from cysteine to phenylalanine, totals 14 residues. Solely the CDR3 DNA is kept, with 42 bases framed from the first base. Taken with the paper, the label for treatment or condition translates to: allogeneic hematopoietic cell transplantation with graft depleted of TCRalphabeta T cells and CD19 B cells. TCRalphabeta/CD19-depleted allogeneic hematopoietic cell grafts were given to the transplant recipients, all of whom were children. Library prep was done by PCR. TCRdb records Illumina HiSeq 2500 as the sequencer. To normalize quantification of the TCRbeta repertoire, the TCR libraries were built with molecular barcoding that relied on unique molecular identifiers. TCRdb applied fastp at Q25 and MiXCR to the public reads, then kept only in-frame beta chains. CDR3 protein sequences are deduplicated, and each keeps its most common genes and DNA. The sample includes about 980,000 distinct CDR3 sequences, with roughly 29% observed a single time. Around 30% of the sample goes to the ten largest clones.

The chain employs TRBV29-1 and TRBJ1-4, and possibly TRBD1, on 5 matching bases. Sequenced here: PBMCs, mostly from graft donor cells, sampled 360 days after TCRalphabeta/CD19-depleted stem cell transplant. The sequence came from a boy less than two years old who had a stem cell transplant for SCID, so the T cells may come from the graft donor. Read as DNA, the sequence is TGCAGCGTTTCGCTTGCGACAGCTAATGAAAAACTGTTTTTT. It translates as CSVSLATANEKLFF.